Listed here is a single TCR beta chain. Germline CDR1 and CDR2: LNHDA and SQIVND (reference sequence). V shed 3 bases and J 6 bases; nucleotides not matched to a gene: 7. The CDR3 contains 15 residues. The authors' processing: Scientists estimated how many nucleated cells there were by amplifying reference gene primers. Clones were read by immunoSEQ multiplex PCR, and TCRdb kept only the in-frame ones, dropping some. V and J calls and clone size come straight from that table; D and trimming were deduced from the DNA. The sample has approximately 250,000 clones, approximately 80% seen once. The sample comes from a study of blood T cell repertoires in COVID-19. Across the whole study: Sites across the United States, Italy and Spain contributed samples from acute and convalescent COVID-19. Sources were T cells, B-cell-depleted T cells, or PBMCs; the material itself was cDNA or gDNA.

The receptor was isolated from a middle-aged woman who had recovered from COVID-19. The chain employs TRBV19 and TRBJ2-1, with TRBD2 identical over 8 bases. The material sequenced was peripheral blood. CDR3 sequence: CASSIPGGGFNEQFF. The CDR3, as DNA: TGTGCCAGTAGTATCCCGGGCGGGGGGTTCAATGAGCAGTTCTTC.